This T cell receptor (beta chain) stems from a study of control samples from healthy donors and cancer patients. Profiling relied on immunoSEQ multiplex PCR, and the TCRdb table lists in-frame clones only, not all of them. The repertoire holds 120,000 to 150,000 clones, with around 94% as singletons. The junction had 6 bases not matched to a gene; V was cut back by 6 bases and J by 6 bases. Germline CDR1 is SEHNR and CDR2 is FQNEAQ (reference sequence). The CDR3 totals 13 residues. Input material: blood. The V and J genes are TRBV7-9 and TRBJ1-1; TRBD1 aligns across 8 bases. The receptor was isolated from a man between 40 and 49 years old in good health. The CDR3 nucleotides read TGTGCCAGCAGACCGGACAGGGAACCTGAAGCTTTCTTT. Amino acid sequence: CASRPDREPEAFF.